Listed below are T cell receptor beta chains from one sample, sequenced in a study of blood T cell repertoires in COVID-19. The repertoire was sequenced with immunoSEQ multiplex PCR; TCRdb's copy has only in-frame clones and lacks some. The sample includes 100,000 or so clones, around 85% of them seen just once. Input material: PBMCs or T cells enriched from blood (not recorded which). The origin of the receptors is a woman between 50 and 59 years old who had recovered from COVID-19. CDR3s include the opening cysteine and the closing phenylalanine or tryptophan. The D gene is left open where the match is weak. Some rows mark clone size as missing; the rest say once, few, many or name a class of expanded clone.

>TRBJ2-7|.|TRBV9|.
CASSVGTGPYEQYF
TGTGCCAGCAGCGTAGGAACAGGGCCCTACGAGCAGTACTTC
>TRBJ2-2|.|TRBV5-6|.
CASSWVDYSANTGELFF
TGTGCCAGCAGCTGGGTCGACTACAGCGCGAACACCGGGGAGCTGTTTTTT
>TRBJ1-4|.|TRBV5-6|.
CASSVSRGPKLFF
TGTGCCAGCAGCGTCTCCAGGGGTCCGAAACTGTTTTTT
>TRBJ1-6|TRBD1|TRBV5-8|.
CASSSPGTGRSPLHF
TGTGCCAGCAGCTCTCCCGGGACAGGGAGATCACCCCTCCACTTT
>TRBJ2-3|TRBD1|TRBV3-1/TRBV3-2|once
CASSQDLKGAVTDTQYF
TGTGCCAGCAGCCAAGATTTGAAGGGGGCTGTCACAGATACGCAGTATTTT
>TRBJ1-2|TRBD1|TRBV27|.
CASSFGTGDYGYTF
TGTGCCAGCAGTTTCGGGACAGGGGACTATGGCTACACCTTC
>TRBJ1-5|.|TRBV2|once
CASSGQNNQPQHF
TGTGCCAGCAGCGGACAGAACAATCAGCCCCAGCATTTT
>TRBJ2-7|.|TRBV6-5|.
CASRSQFEQYF
TGTGCCAGCAGGTCACAGTTCGAGCAGTACTTC
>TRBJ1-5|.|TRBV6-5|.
CASKDSDDQPQHF
TGTGCCAGCAAGGACAGCGATGATCAGCCCCAGCATTTT
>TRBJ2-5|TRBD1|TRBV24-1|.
CATATTGPRAAQYF
TGTGCCACCGCAACGACAGGGCCCAGGGCGGCCCAGTACTTC
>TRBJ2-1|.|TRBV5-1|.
CASSGGTEAGVEQFF
TGCGCCAGCAGCGGGGGGACAGAAGCGGGCGTTGAGCAGTTCTTC
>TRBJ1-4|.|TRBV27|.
CASSLFREREEKLFF
TGTGCCAGCAGTTTATTTCGGGAGAGGGAAGAAAAACTGTTTTTT